This T cell receptor beta chain is drawn from a study of blood T cell repertoires in COVID-19. This table comes from immunoSEQ multiplex PCR, and its TCRdb copy is limited to in-frame clones, with some not included. In the table there are 200,000 to 250,000 clones, more than 80% of which are singletons. The CDR3 length is 16 residues. CDR1 is SQVTM, CDR2 ANQGSEA, per germline. The V and J ends lost 3 bases and 5 bases respectively, with 21 bases between them. Sequencing used PBMCs or T cells enriched from blood (not recorded which). The chain joins TRBV29-1 to TRBJ2-3; D may be TRBD2 (6 bases). The TCR was taken from a man in his sixties who had recovered from COVID-19. CDR3 sequence reads: CSVDPSGGAKGDTQYF. The CDR3 bases are TGCAGCGTTGACCCTAGTGGCGGGGCGAAAGGAGATACGCAGTATTTT.